Included here is one T cell receptor (beta chain) sequence, with context. This clone showed up just a few times. No cognate antigen has been identified for it. No much larger clone exists at a distance of one base, and base qualities are not known. The data were obtained in a study of cytomegalovirus exposure and HLA in healthy donors (dated by TCRdb to 2015 to 2018). Regarding the complete study: An earlier analysis of 587 of the donors reported 276 Gb of sequence data and 95 million to 120 million unique TCR beta sequences obtained from approximately 180 million T cells. Donor age, sex, ethnicity and CMV serostatus were collected together with the repertoire data. The number of donors typed differed by locus, with about 629-630 for A, B, C, DRB1 and DQB1, over 500 for DQA1, some 570 for DPA1, and around 450 for DPB1. Genome-wide SNP genotypes for about 65% of the 666 donors were used in a later genetic analysis, which treated that subset as a discovery cohort. In an earlier analysis of 550 to 700 of the donors, high-throughput TCR beta sequencing was used to judge whether each TCR beta V gene segment behaved as functional or pseudogenic. Roughly 320 gigabases of sequencing data and 70 million to 95 million unique TCR sequences made up an early release that covered nearly 650 HLA-typed donors. Across about 370 genotyped donors of the cohort, an average of approximately 240,000 unique TCR beta nucleotide sequences per donor were sequenced, and roughly 18% of those sequences were non-productive. The study profiled the T cell repertoires of fewer than 850 subjects by immunosequencing and related them to cytomegalovirus serostatus. The aim of the study was to test whether cataloging public T cell receptors could identify signatures of past pathogen exposure. Along with the approximately 670-subject first cohort, a separate validation cohort of 120 different subjects was used. Rather than drawing on any new phenotypic data, the later analysis identified candidate immune exposures from TCR beta sequences and the way those sequences occurred across donors. All discovery cohort repertoires had been generated using a single sequencing platform. Class I and class II HLA loci were covered by the typing at four-digit resolution. To predict cytomegalovirus infection status, the study brought together high-throughput TCR immunosequencing, statistical association of individual TCRs with disease status, and machine learning. Four to six DR-DQ haplotypes were handled as single units for association and clustering, since linkage in the cohort was strong. In a later analysis, previously published TCR beta repertoires from about 670 donors were re-analyzed and high-resolution HLA genotyping was added so that TCR occurrence patterns could be studied. The genetic ancestry cluster associated with self-reported Caucasian donors included 81% of the roughly 360 genotyped donors.

Taken from cysteine to phenylalanine, the CDR3 has 15 residues. Of the read, only the CDR3 DNA is kept; its 45 bases are in frame from base 1. At the junction V is shortened by 7 bases and J by 3 bases; bases outside the gene matches: 9. The germline V gene gives CDR1 as SGHVS and CDR2 as FQNEAQ. The cohort consisted of 670 or so healthy bone marrow donors. At the time of sampling, all cohort members were nominally healthy, though unrecorded immune exposures were likely present. The donor was CMV seropositive and belonged to the group of more than 250 seropositive cohort members. Each donor provided a peripheral blood sample, and peripheral blood mononuclear cells were used for TCR beta sequencing. Genomic DNA was extracted from the blood cell samples with the Qiagen DNeasy Blood Extraction Kit. Overall results and qualifications from the work: Only TCR beta chains were sequenced in this cohort, and the absence of alpha or paired-chain data limited detectable features. Correlated functional status among segregating V segments might be attributable to linkage disequilibrium, but an unknown experimental factor could not be ruled out. A few of the identified cytomegalovirus-associated TCR beta chains were confirmed in vitro to be specific for cytomegalovirus antigens. In the study, roughly 160 TCR beta chains were listed as associated with cytomegalovirus. Sequencing depth was assumed to be roughly uniform across donors in the presence/absence analyses, though that assumption may not hold. The 87-base-pair reads could not distinguish some IMGT-functional V segments, including TRBV6-2 and TRBV6-3, so those segments were excluded. V-gene and J-gene trimming of TCR beta chains was associated with a missense DCLRE1C variant in a later genetic analysis, and the association was replicated in an independent cohort. The classifier was reported to diagnose cytomegalovirus status with high specificity and sensitivity in both the original cohort and the validation cohort. In a later analysis, TCR association rates were found to vary across HLA loci, with the most associated TCRs seen for DRB1 alleles and the fewest for HLA-C alleles. Because HLA typing was unavailable for some donors at each locus, only the typed subset was used in association tests. For the cohort, immune exposure information was limited to CMV serostatus. A later analysis found that HLA-associated TCR beta chains were more clonally expanded and had lower generation probabilities than equally common non-associated chains. In an earlier analysis of approximately 590 of the donors, most TCR beta V segments appeared in productive rearrangements about 87% or about 30% of the time, broadly matching IMGT annotations. Several of the top co-occurrence clusters appeared to be linked to parvovirus B19, influenza, CMV and Epstein-Barr virus, according to a later analysis. In a later analysis, most CMV-associated TCR beta chains were found to appear HLA-restricted, with HLA associations seemingly driven largely by CMV exposure. The authors suggested that the approach could potentially be extended to other disease states and immunological phenotypes. In a later genetic analysis, fewer N-insertions in productive TCRs were reported among donors in an Asian-associated ancestry cluster than the roughly 640-donor mean. A group of highly shared sequence variants was considered likely to be a technical artifact of the sequencing pipeline. Across donors, most TCR sequences were observed very rarely, whereas some public TCRs were present in many individuals. A further reported finding was that TCR beta sequences accurately predicted the HLA-A and HLA-B alleles for most subjects in the first cohort. The earlier analysis of almost 600 of the donors excluded seventeen rarely observed V segments, including chromosome 9 orphons, because counts were too low. Assigning TCR associations to individual alleles was difficult when HLA alleles, especially DR and DQ, strongly co-occurred. A later analysis associated around 16,000 TCR beta sequences with specific HLA alleles at a false discovery rate of 0.05.

Preparation of the library involved the immunoSEQ multiplex PCR assay. The multiplex PCR relied on a mix of 60 forward primers for TCR Vbeta segments and 13 reverse primers for TCR Jbeta segments. The CDR3 region of rearranged TCR beta genes was amplified from genomic DNA with a multiplex PCR assay. The amplified TCR beta libraries were sequenced on the Illumina HiSeq System as 87-base-pair reads. Per the source publication's procedure: In a later analysis, some 80 million unique TCR beta chains were counted across the 650 to 700 repertoires, and around 10 million of these chains were shared by at least two donors. Raw reads were error-corrected and collapsed into unique sequences by a nearest-neighbor algorithm in which closely related sequences were merged to remove PCR and sequencing errors. Alignment of CDR3 sequences to IMGT reference sequences was used to assign V, D and J gene segments. For a sequence to be retained, at least a six-nucleotide match to both a V gene segment and a J gene segment was required. A rearrangement counted as productive if the CDR3 had no stop codons and remained in frame with V and J, and every other rearrangement counted as non-productive. Following IMGT convention, CDR3 was defined as the stretch from the second conserved V-encoded cysteine up to the conserved J-encoded phenylalanine. The earlier analysis of more than 450 of the donors excluded sequences that lacked an unambiguous match to a single V gene segment. In an earlier analysis of approximately 590 of the donors, a V segment was called functional when productive rearrangements were above 56.7%, and segregating when the standard deviation between donors exceeded 5%. A statistical classification framework was developed to diagnose cytomegalovirus status using the catalog of TCR beta chain sequences. A later analysis assigned V and J genes by comparing TCR nucleotide sequences with IMGT/GENE-DB human TR gene sequences. In a later analysis, CDR3 sequences and most-parsimonious VDJ recombination scenarios were assigned using the TCRdist pipeline. A later analysis defined each TCR beta chain by its CDR3 amino acid sequence plus V-gene family, and excluded reads lacking a unique V-gene family. As a way to deal with suspected cross-contamination and a sequencing artifact, a later analysis dropped under 600 nucleotide sequences that were highly shared and had low generation probability. For each public chain, a later analysis derived a clonal expansion index from normalized ranks of inferred template counts within each repertoire. Generation probabilities in a later analysis came from a VDJ recombination model fitted to out-of-frame rearrangements, and those results were checked against IGoR. In a later analysis, hypergeometric tests were used to score TCR-TCR, TCR-HLA and TCR-CMV co-occurrence, with a repertoire-size bias correction applied to TCR pairs. False discovery rates were estimated in a later analysis by permuting HLA or CMV assignments 20 times. In a later analysis, co-occurring TCRs were grouped using DBSCAN, and TCRdist sequence similarity was added for clustering within HLA-allele-positive subsets. Co-occurrence clustering excluded repertoires with fewer than 30,000 or more than 120,000 public chains, plus five with anomalous nucleotide sharing. The table was pulled from immuneACCESS by TCRdb, which kept in-frame rearrangements only. Such tables lose some clones; where checked, under half of the loss comes from unresolved V genes, and the rest has no known cause. That table supplies the V and J calls and clone size; D and trimming were determined from the DNA. Here the sample has 150,000 to 200,000 clones; 75% occur a single time. The ten largest clonotypes hold about 7.7% of the sample.

The chain joins TRBV7-8 to TRBJ2-7, and TRBD1 matches 10 of the central bases. The specimen sequenced was PBMCs. The TCR originated in a woman aged 40-49 years in good health and CMV-seropositive. The CDR3 region: CASTSEGTGVYEQYF. The DNA reads as follows: TGTGCCAGCACCTCCGAGGGGACAGGGGTCTACGAGCAGTACTTC.